This T cell receptor (beta chain) was captured in a study of T cells in Graves' hyperthyroidism and ophthalmopathy. Study-wide results and caveats: Clonotypes that were expanded in thyroid above 0.001 mostly appeared in blood too.

Lactation, pregnancy, other autoimmune disease or uncontrolled infection excluded patients. Each diagnosis drew on symptoms, thyroxine, TRAb, thyroid ultrasound and orbital computed tomography findings. Each 10 ml fresh peripheral blood draw supplied the PBMCs. The CDR3 has 15 residues. Looked up from germline, CDR1 is SGHTA and CDR2 is FQGNSA. J lost 5 bases, V lost 2 bases, and 4 bases had no gene match. RNA transcripts gave rise to amplified TCR beta CDR3 regions. Using the HTBI primer set, a first-round RT-PCR was run on the TCR CDR3. Each CDR3 protein gets one entry after TCRdb re-called the multiplex PCR reads with MiXCR. The sample carries fewer than 110,000 distinct CDR3 sequences, approximately 48% recorded once. The sample holds many counts of this clonotype. The target antigen is unknown.

The sample was blood. The rearrangement uses TRBV7-2 and TRBJ2-2, with TRBD2 identical over 8 bases. The TCR originated in a man in his forties with Graves' hyperthyroidism. The CDR3 sequence: CASSLQRGGTGELFF. In nucleotides, the CDR3 is TGTGCCAGCAGCTTACAACGCGGGGGGACCGGGGAGCTGTTTTTT.